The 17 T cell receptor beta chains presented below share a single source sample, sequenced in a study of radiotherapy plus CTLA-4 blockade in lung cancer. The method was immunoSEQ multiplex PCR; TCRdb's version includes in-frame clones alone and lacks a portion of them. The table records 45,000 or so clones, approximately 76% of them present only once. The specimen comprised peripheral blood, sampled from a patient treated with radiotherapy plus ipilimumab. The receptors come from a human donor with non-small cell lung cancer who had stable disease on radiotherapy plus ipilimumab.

The chain's CDR3 is CASSQAGQGIEAFF. As DNA, the CDR3 is TGTGCCAGCAGCCAAGCCGGACAGGGGATTGAAGCTTTCTTT. The chain carries TRBV14 and TRBJ1-1; TRBD1 matches at 9 bases. This CDR3 is 14 amino acids long. Germline trimming cut 1 base from V and 7 bases from J; bases unmatched to any gene: 4. Germline-derived CDR1 and CDR2 are SGHDN and FVKESK.

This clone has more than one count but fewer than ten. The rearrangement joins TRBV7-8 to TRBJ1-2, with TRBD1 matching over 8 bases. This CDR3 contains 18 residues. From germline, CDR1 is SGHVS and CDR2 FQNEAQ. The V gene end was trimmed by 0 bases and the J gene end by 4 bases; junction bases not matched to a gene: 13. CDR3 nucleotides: TGTGCCAGCAGCTTAGCGCTAACCAGGGGGCTCGTTAGCTATGGCTACACCTTC. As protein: CASSLALTRGLVSYGYTF.

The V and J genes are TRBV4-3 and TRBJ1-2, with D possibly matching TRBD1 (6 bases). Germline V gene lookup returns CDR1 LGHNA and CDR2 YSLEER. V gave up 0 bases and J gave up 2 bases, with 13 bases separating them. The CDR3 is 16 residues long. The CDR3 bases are TGCGCCAGCAGCCAAGACCCTTACCAGGGGAACTATGGCTACACCTTC. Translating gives CASSQDPYQGNYGYTF.

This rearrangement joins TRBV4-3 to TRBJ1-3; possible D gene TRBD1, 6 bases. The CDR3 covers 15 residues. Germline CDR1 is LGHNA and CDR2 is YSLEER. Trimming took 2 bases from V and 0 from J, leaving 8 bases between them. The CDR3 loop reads CASSQIQGSGNTIYF. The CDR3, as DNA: TGCGCCAGCAGCCAAATACAGGGCTCTGGAAACACCATATATTTT.

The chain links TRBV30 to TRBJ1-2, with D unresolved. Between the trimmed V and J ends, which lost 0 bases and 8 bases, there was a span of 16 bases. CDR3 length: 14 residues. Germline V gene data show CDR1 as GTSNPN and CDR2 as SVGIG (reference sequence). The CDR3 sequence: CAWSVTQNGAGYTF. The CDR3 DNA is TGTGCCTGGAGTGTAACACAGAACGGAGCCGGCTACACCTTC.

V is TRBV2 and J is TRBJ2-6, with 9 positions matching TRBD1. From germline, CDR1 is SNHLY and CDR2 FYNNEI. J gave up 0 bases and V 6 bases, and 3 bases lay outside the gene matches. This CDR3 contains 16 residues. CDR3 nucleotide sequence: TGTGCCAGCAGGCAGACAGGGGGCTCTGGGGCCAACGTCCTGACTTTC. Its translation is CASRQTGGSGANVLTF.

This chain's CDR3 is CASIPDGSANYGYTF. The CDR3 DNA sequence: TGTGCCAGTATCCCGGACGGGTCAGCTAACTATGGCTACACCTTC. The rearrangement links TRBV19 to TRBJ1-2; D gene unclear. V lost 7 bases to trimming and J lost 0 bases, with 15 bases between them. The germline CDR1 and CDR2 sequences are LNHDA and SQIVND (reference sequence). CDR3 size: 15 residues.

The CDR3 loop is CASSLGLTGTRNQPQHF. In DNA form, the CDR3 reads TGTGCCAGCAGCTTGGGGCTGACAGGGACTCGCAATCAGCCCCAGCATTTT. This sequence joins TRBV5-8 and TRBJ1-5; TRBD1 aligns across 7 bases. Looked up from germline, CDR1 is SGHTS and CDR2 is YDEGEE. This CDR3 has 17 residues. Trimming took 0 bases from V and 2 from J; bases not matched to a gene: 8.

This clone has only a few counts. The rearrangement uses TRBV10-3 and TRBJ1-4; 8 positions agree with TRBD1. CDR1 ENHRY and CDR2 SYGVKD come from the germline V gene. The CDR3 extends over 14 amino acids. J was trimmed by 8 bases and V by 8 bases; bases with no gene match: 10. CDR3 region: CAISDRAVEEKLFF. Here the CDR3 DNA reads TGTGCCATCTCGGACAGGGCGGTGGAGGAAAAACTGTTTTTT.

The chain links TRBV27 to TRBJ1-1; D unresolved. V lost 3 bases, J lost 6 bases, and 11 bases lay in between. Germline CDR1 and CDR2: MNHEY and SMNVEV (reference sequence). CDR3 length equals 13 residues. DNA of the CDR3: TGTGCCAGCAGTTTCAGGTACCAAGCTGAAGCTTTCTTT. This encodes CASSFRYQAEAFF.

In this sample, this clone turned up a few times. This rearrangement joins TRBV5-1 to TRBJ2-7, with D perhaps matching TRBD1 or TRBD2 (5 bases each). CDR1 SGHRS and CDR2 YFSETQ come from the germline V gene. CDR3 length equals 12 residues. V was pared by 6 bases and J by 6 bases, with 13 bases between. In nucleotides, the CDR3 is TGCGCCAGCACCAGAGAGGGGAGCGAGCAGTACTTC. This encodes CASTREGSEQYF.

The chain's CDR3 is CASSLGGFEAFF. In DNA form, the CDR3 reads TGTGCCAGCAGCTTAGGGGGATTTGAAGCTTTCTTT. The chain couples TRBV11-2 to TRBJ1-1; unclear D gene. Germline V gene lookup returns CDR1 SGHAT and CDR2 FQNNGV. The CDR3 is 12 residues long. V was shortened by 1 base and J by 7 bases, with 7 bases between the two germline ends.

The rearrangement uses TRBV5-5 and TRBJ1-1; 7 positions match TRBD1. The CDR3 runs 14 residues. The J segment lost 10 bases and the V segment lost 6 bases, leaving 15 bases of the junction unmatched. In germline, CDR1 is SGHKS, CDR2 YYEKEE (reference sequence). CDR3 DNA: TGTGCCAGCATCACCTCTACAGGGGCCAAACCAGCTTTCTTT. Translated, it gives CASITSTGAKPAFF.

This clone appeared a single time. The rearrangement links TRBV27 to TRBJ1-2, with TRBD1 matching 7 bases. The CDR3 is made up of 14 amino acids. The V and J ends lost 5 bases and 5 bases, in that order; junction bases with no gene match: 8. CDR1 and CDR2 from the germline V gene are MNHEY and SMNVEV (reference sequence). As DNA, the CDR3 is TGTGCCAGCAGTGGGGACAGTGAATGGTATGGCTACACCTTC. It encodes CASSGDSEWYGYTF.

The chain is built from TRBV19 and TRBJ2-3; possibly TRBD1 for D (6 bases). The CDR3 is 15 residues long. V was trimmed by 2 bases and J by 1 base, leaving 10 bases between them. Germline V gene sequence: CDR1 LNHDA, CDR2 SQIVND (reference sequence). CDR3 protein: CASSIMGAGTDTQYF. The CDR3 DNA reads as TGTGCCAGTAGTATAATGGGGGCCGGCACAGATACGCAGTATTTT.

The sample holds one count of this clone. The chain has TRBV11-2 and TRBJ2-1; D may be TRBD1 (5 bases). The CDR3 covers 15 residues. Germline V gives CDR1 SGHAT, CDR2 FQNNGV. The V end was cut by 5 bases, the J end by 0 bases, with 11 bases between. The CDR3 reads CASSVGQDSYNEQFF. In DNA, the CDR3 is TGTGCCAGCAGCGTTGGACAAGACTCCTACAATGAGCAGTTCTTC.

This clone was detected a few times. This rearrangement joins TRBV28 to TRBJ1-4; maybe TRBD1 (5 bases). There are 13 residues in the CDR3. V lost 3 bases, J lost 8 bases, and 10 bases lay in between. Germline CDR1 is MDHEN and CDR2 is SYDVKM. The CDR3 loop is CASSFQGSEKLFF. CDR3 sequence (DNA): TGTGCCAGCAGTTTCCAGGGCTCAGAAAAACTGTTTTTT.